Listed below are T cell receptor beta chains from one sample, sequenced in a study of cytomegalovirus exposure and HLA in healthy donors. Repertoires were generated with immunoSEQ multiplex PCR, while TCRdb's copy carries only in-frame clones and drops some. The table lists roughly 190,000 clones, about four fifths of them singletons, with 1.5% to 2% in the top ten. Specimen: PBMCs. Receptors were obtained from a woman between 18 and 29 years old in good health and CMV-seronegative. Each CDR3 is given with its conserved first and last residue. The D gene is left open where the match is weak. Clone size, where shown, is once, few, many, or a class for clones that have expanded.

V gene	clone size	D gene	J gene	CDR3 DNA	CDR3 protein
TRBV19	-	-	TRBJ1-1	TGTGCCAGTGGCTCACCCGGTCCGATGCAGGGTGAAGCTTTCTTT	CASGSPGPMQGEAFF
TRBV7-2	-	-	TRBJ2-5	TGTGCCAGCAGCCCCGGGAACCAAGAGACCCAGTACTTC	CASSPGNQETQYF
TRBV9	-	TRBD1	TRBJ1-3	TGTGCCAGCAGCGTAGGGACAGGGAGCTCTGGAAACACCATATATTTT	CASSVGTGSSGNTIYF
TRBV6-5	-	-	TRBJ1-2	TGTGCCAGCAGGGGTCGGAGGTTTTATGGCTACACCTTC	CASRGRRFYGYTF
TRBV6-6	-	TRBD1	TRBJ2-7	TGTGCCAGCAGCCTGGGACAGAACTACGAGCAGTACTTC	CASSLGQNYEQYF
TRBV4-3	-	TRBD2	TRBJ2-3	TGCGCCAGCAGCCAAGTCCGAGCGGGATCATTTGCAGATACGCAGTATTTT	CASSQVRAGSFADTQYF
TRBV15	once	TRBD1	TRBJ2-7	TGTGCCACCAGCAGGGACAGGGTCTCCTACGAGCAGTACTTC	CATSRDRVSYEQYF
TRBV7-6	-	-	TRBJ2-5	TGTGCCAGCAGCTTATGGGCCCCTCCAGAGACCCAGTACTTC	CASSLWAPPETQYF
TRBV5-1	-	-	TRBJ1-1	TGCGCCAGCAGCTGGGATGCAGGGCAGAACACTGAAGCTTTCTTT	CASSWDAGQNTEAFF
TRBV19	-	TRBD2	TRBJ2-1	TGTGCCAGTAGTCCCCCCCCACTAGCGGGTTACAATGAGCAGTTCTTC	CASSPPPLAGYNEQFF
TRBV7-9	few	-	TRBJ2-1	TGTGCCAGCAGCACCCAAGTCAGTGCTAGTCGGAATGAGCAGTTCTTC	CASSTQVSASRNEQFF
TRBV7-2	-	TRBD2	TRBJ2-5	TGTGCCAGCAGCTTAACCGGGGGGGTAGAGACCCAGTACTTC	CASSLTGGVETQYF
TRBV7-9	once	-	TRBJ2-7	TGTGCCAGCAGCCCCGACAGTTGGTACGAGCAGTACTTC	CASSPDSWYEQYF
TRBV7-2	-	TRBD1	TRBJ2-2	TGTGCCAGCAGCTTCTCACCGGGGACAGGGGGCCGAACCGGGGAGCTGTTTTTT	CASSFSPGTGGRTGELFF
TRBV7-9	-	-	TRBJ2-2	TGTGCCAGCAGCTTCTTCGTAGGGGGGAACACCGGGGAGCTGTTTTTT	CASSFFVGGNTGELFF
TRBV18	once	TRBD2	TRBJ2-2	TGTGCCAGCTCCCCAGGACTAGCGGGAGTATGGCCCGAGCTGTTTTTT	CASSPGLAGVWPELFF
TRBV11-3	-	TRBD1	TRBJ2-7	TGTGCCAGCAGCCCTGGACAGGGGAGAACCTACGAGCAGTACTTC	CASSPGQGRTYEQYF
TRBV19	-	-	TRBJ1-1	TGTGCCAGTAGTACGAGGGGACAATGGAACACTGAAGCTTTCTTT	CASSTRGQWNTEAFF
TRBV19	-	TRBD1	TRBJ1-1	TGTGCCAGTAGTATATTTGGGACAGGGGGTCCTGAAGCTTTCTTT	CASSIFGTGGPEAFF
TRBV4-3	-	TRBD2	TRBJ2-3	TGCGCCAGCAGCCAACAGACTAGCGCAAATACGCAGTATTTT	CASSQQTSANTQYF
TRBV9	-	TRBD1	TRBJ2-1	TGTGCCAGCAGCGCAAGACAGGGGGCTTGGGGAAGAGGGAATGAGCAGTTCTTC	CASSARQGAWGRGNEQFF
TRBV30	-	TRBD2	TRBJ2-7	TGTGCCTGGAGTGTGAGCGGGAACGAGCAGTACTTC	CAWSVSGNEQYF
TRBV6-6	-	TRBD1	TRBJ1-5	TGTGCCAGCAGCTCTGGACAGGGGAAACAGCCCCAGCATTTT	CASSSGQGKQPQHF
TRBV2	few	-	TRBJ1-2	TGTGCCAGCAGGGCGGGGTTTGATGGCTACACCTTC	CASRAGFDGYTF
TRBV5-1	-	TRBD1	TRBJ1-6	TGCGCCAGCAGCTCCGGGACAGGGAATAGATCACCCCTCCACTTT	CASSSGTGNRSPLHF